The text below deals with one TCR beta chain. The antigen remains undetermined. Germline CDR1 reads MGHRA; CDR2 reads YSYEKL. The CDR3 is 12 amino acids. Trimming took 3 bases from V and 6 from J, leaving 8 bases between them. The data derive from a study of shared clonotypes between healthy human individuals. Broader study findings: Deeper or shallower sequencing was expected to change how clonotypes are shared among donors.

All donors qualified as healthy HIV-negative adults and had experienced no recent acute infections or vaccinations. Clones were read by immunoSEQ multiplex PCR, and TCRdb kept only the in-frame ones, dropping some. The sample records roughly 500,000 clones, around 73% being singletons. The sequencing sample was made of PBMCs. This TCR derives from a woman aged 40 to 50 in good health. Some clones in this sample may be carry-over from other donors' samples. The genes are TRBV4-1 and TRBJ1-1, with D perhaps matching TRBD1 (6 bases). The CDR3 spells CASSQGGPEAFF. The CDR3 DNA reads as TGCGCCAGCAGCCAGGGGGGGCCTGAAGCTTTCTTT.